Following are 32 T cell receptor beta chains from one sample sequenced in a study of T cells in Graves' hyperthyroidism and ophthalmopathy. The CDR3 regions of TCR beta were amplified from RNA transcripts. The HTBI primer set was used in a first-round RT-PCR of the TCR CDR3. TCRdb passed the multiplex PCR reads through MiXCR, listing each CDR3 protein once. The table lists about 740,000 distinct CDR3 sequences, about 14% of them singletons. The sample comprised blood. The origin of the receptors is a woman between 18 and 30 years old with Graves' hyperthyroidism.

This clonotype has ten or more counts. The chain combines TRBV7-9 with TRBJ2-1; D possibly corresponds to TRBD2 (5 bases). Germline V lookup: CDR1 SEHNR, CDR2 FQNEAQ (reference sequence). CDR3 length: 16 amino acids. V was pared by 3 bases and J by 0 bases, with 12 bases between. The CDR3 nucleotides are TGTGCCAGCAGCTTGGAGGTGGTAAGCTCCTACAATGAGCAGTTCTTC. Protein product: CASSLEVVSSYNEQFF.

This chain uses TRBV27 with TRBJ2-1; 8 bases line up with TRBD1. The V gene's germline CDR1 is MNHEY and CDR2 SMNVEV (reference sequence). The CDR3 length is 16 residues. Losses at the gene ends were 2 bases for V and 4 bases for J; bases not matched to a gene: 7. Written as DNA, the CDR3 is TGTGCCAGCAGTTTAGATACAGGGGGATTTTACAATGAGCAGTTCTTC. Translating it yields CASSLDTGGFYNEQFF.

The table lists this clonotype with many counts. The chain combines TRBV30 with TRBJ2-3, with D unclear. The germline gives CDR1 GTSNPN, CDR2 SVGIG (reference sequence). Trimming took 8 bases from V and 5 from J, leaving 14 bases between them. The CDR3 is 12 amino acids. The chain's CDR3 is CARRAYRDTQYF. For the CDR3, the DNA is TGTGCCCGAAGGGCTTACCGAGATACGCAGTATTTT.

The table lists this clonotype with many counts. V usage is TRBV2 and J usage is TRBJ2-1; D remains unclear. The length of the CDR3 is 14 residues. The V end was cut by 4 bases, the J end by 0 bases, with 7 bases between. The germline V gene has CDR1 SNHLY and CDR2 FYNNEI. For the CDR3, the DNA is TGTGCCAGCAGTGGTTTGGGCTCCTACAATGAGCAGTTCTTC. Translating gives CASSGLGSYNEQFF.

V usage is TRBV12-3 or TRBV12-4 and J usage is TRBJ2-2; perhaps TRBD2 as D (6 bases). The CDR3 consists of 14 residues. Trimming left V 4 bases short and J 5 bases short, with 11 bases between. The CDR3 DNA is TGTGCCAGCAGTTCCTCAGGACTAACCGGGGAGCTGTTTTTT. Translated, it gives CASSSSGLTGELFF.

The gene calls are TRBV10-3 and TRBJ2-5; 14 nucleotides match TRBD2. Unmatched junction bases numbered 4, after V lost 3 bases and J lost 4 bases. Looked up from germline, CDR1 is ENHRY and CDR2 is SYGVKD. This CDR3 comprises 16 residues. The CDR3 DNA follows: TGTGCCATCAGTGACCCAGGACTAGCGGGAGGAGAGACCCAGTACTTC. It codes for CAISDPGLAGGETQYF.

This clonotype appeared a few times. The chain links TRBV6-1 to TRBJ1-6, with no clear D. The CDR3 runs 12 residues. V was trimmed by 5 bases and J by 7 bases, leaving 6 bases between them. Germline CDR1 reads MNHNS; CDR2 reads SASEGT. DNA for the CDR3: TGTGCCAGCAGTTCGCCCAATTCACCCCTCCACTTT. Its translation: CASSSPNSPLHF.

This clonotype was recorded at least ten times. The CDR3 sequence is CAWGGAIETQYF. For the CDR3, the DNA is TGTGCCTGGGGCGGGGCGATTGAGACCCAGTACTTC. The rearrangement links TRBV30 to TRBJ2-5, with a weak D call TRBD2 (6 bases). Deletions cut 5 bases from V and 5 bases from J, with 12 bases between. Germline-derived CDR1 and CDR2 are GTSNPN and SVGIG (reference sequence). This CDR3 has 12 residues.

This clonotype was seen many times. As DNA, the CDR3 is TGTGCCAGCAGTTCCCGACCCGGGGCCCAGTACTTC. It codes for CASSSRPGAQYF. The J gene is TRBJ2-5, the V gene TRBV12-3 or TRBV12-4; TRBD2 might be the D (5 bases). Trimming took off 4 bases at V and 9 bases at J, with 12 bases between the two ends. The CDR3 sequence is 12 residues long.

This clonotype was detected only a few times. The chain uses TRBV7-9 and TRBJ2-7; 16 nucleotides agree with TRBD2. This CDR3 region has 16 residues. Germline assignment: CDR1 SEHNR and CDR2 FQNEAQ (reference sequence). Trimming removed 8 bases from V and 7 bases from J; junction bases left unmatched: 11. CDR3 amino acids: CASLDLGLAGGPEQYF. The CDR3 DNA is TGTGCCAGCCTAGACCTGGGACTAGCGGGAGGGCCTGAGCAGTACTTC.

This clonotype has just a few counts. The V gene is TRBV11-2, the J gene TRBJ1-3; D is unresolved. In germline, CDR1 is SGHAT, CDR2 FQNNGV. The V gene lost 2 bases and the J gene lost 4 bases, with 15 bases spanning the gap. The CDR3 is 16 residues long. The CDR3 DNA reads TGTGCCAGCAGCTTAAGTCCGGCAGTGTCCGGAAACACCATATATTTT. As protein: CASSLSPAVSGNTIYF. Based on the CDR3 plus reference TRBV11-2 and TRBJ1-3, the full variable domain is EAGVAQSPRYKIIEKRQSVAFWCNPISGHATLYWYQQILGQGPKLLIQFQNNGVVDDSQLPKDRFSAERLKGVDSTLKIQPAKLEDSAVYLCASSLSPAVSGNTIYFGEGSWLTVV.

Ten or more counts support this clonotype. The chain links TRBV6-1 to TRBJ1-2; D remains unclear. The germline V and J ends were trimmed by 5 bases and 8 bases, with 12 bases remaining between them. CDR1 is MNHNS, CDR2 SASEGT, per germline. The CDR3 spans 12 residues. DNA for the CDR3: TGTGCCAGCAGTCCCCTCCTTGGAGGCTACACCTTC. Amino acid sequence: CASSPLLGGYTF.

This clonotype has only a few counts. This chain joins TRBV6-6 and TRBJ2-7; D is perhaps TRBD2 (5 bases). CDR3 length equals 14 residues. Trimming removed 2 bases from V and 4 bases from J, with 12 bases in between. The germline V gene has CDR1 MNHNY and CDR2 SVGAGI (reference sequence). Here the CDR3 reads CASSYAGVIYEQYF. CDR3 nucleotides: TGTGCCAGCAGTTACGCCGGGGTAATTTACGAGCAGTACTTC.

In this sample, this clonotype turned up a few times. This chain joins TRBV20-1 and TRBJ2-3, with 13 bases identical to TRBD2. CDR3 length: 14 residues. V was pared by 6 bases and J by 5 bases, with 5 bases of the junction left unmatched. Germline CDR1 DFQATT, CDR2 SNEGSKA (reference sequence). This CDR3 reads CSAPGLAGIDTQYF. The CDR3 coding sequence is TGCAGTGCCCCGGGACTAGCGGGAATAGATACGCAGTATTTT.

This clonotype was seen only a few times. This chain joins TRBV25-1 and TRBJ2-1; TRBD2 matches at 11 bases. V was clipped by 1 base and J by 0 bases; unmatched bases: 5. CDR3 length: 18 residues. Germline V gene lookup returns CDR1 MGHDK and CDR2 SYGVNS. The CDR3 spells CASSEWGTSGSSYNEQFF. The CDR3 DNA follows: TGTGCCAGCAGTGAATGGGGGACTAGCGGTTCCTCCTACAATGAGCAGTTCTTC.

The sample holds many counts of this clonotype. The chain employs TRBV28 and TRBJ2-1, with D possibly being TRBD2 (5 bases). The germline V gene has CDR1 MDHEN and CDR2 SYDVKM. Trimming cost V 6 bases and J 6 bases, with 15 bases left between them. The CDR3 has 14 residues. The CDR3 sequence: CASSPWTDINEQFF. The CDR3 nucleotides are TGTGCCAGCAGCCCATGGACTGACATCAATGAGCAGTTCTTC. The complete variable domain, with remaining parts taken from reference TRBV28 and TRBJ2-1, reads DVKVTQSSRYLVKRTGEKVFLECVQDMDHENMFWYRQDPGLGLRLIYFSYDVKMKEKGDIPEGYSVSREKKERFSLILESASTNQTSMYLCASSPWTDINEQFFGPGTRLTVL.

This clonotype was observed many times. The chain links TRBV7-2 to TRBJ2-2; 8 bases fit TRBD2. Looked up from germline, CDR1 is SGHTA and CDR2 is FQGNSA. With 2 bases clipped from V and 7 bases from J, the junction kept 6 bases outside the gene matches. CDR3 length: 15 amino acids. Here the CDR3 DNA reads TGTGCCAGCAGCTTACTTCTAGCGGGCCTCGGGGAGCTGTTTTTT. Protein product: CASSLLLAGLGELFF.

This clonotype was seen only a few times. This chain joins TRBV7-9 and TRBJ1-5; tentatively, D is TRBD1 (5 bases). V gave up 1 base and J gave up 7 bases, with 14 bases separating them. Germline CDR1 is SEHNR and CDR2 is FQNEAQ (reference sequence). The CDR3 extends over 15 amino acids. DNA for the CDR3: TGTGCCAGCAGCTTAGAGGGCAGGGAGGGACAGCCCCAGCATTTT. This gives the protein CASSLEGREGQPQHF.

V and J are TRBV6-2 or TRBV6-3 and TRBJ1-5; tentative D call: TRBD1 (6 bases). The CDR3 has 16 amino acids. CDR1 is MNHEY, CDR2 SVGEGT, per germline. V lost 1 base and J lost 0, with 10 bases in between. The CDR3 spells CASSYYRDLSNQPQHF. The CDR3 nucleotides are TGTGCCAGCAGTTACTACAGGGACCTTAGCAATCAGCCCCAGCATTTT.

This clonotype was counted at least ten times. The chain joins TRBV12-3 or TRBV12-4 to TRBJ1-2; maybe TRBD1 (5 bases). Trimming removed 3 bases from V and 6 bases from J, with 23 bases in between. The CDR3 is made up of 17 amino acids. DNA for the CDR3: TGTGCCAGCAGTTTCGGGTTGCGGGCCGCAGCAGGGCATGGCTACACCTTC. Translation gives CASSFGLRAAAGHGYTF.

A word on this clonotype: The junction does not match germline at one end; this may be a read error. The chain has TRBV4-1 and TRBJ2-1; D is possibly TRBD2 (6 bases). The CDR3 is made up of 16 amino acids. The germline V gene encodes CDR1 MGHRA and CDR2 YSYEKL. CDR3 bases: TGCGCCAGCAGCGTCCGCCCGGGCGGGGACCACAATGACCAGTTCTTC. This gives the protein CASSVRPGGDHNDQFF.

This clonotype was found many times. V usage is TRBV7-9 and J usage is TRBJ2-5, with 7 bases fitting TRBD1. The CDR3 is 16 amino acids. Trimming removed 5 bases from V and 0 bases from J; junction bases left unmatched: 9. CDR1 is SEHNR, CDR2 FQNEAQ, per germline (reference sequence). The CDR3 coding sequence is TGTGCCAGCAGCCCTCCTCTTCAGGGGGACCAAGAGACCCAGTACTTC. This encodes CASSPPLQGDQETQYF.

The chain employs TRBV27 and TRBJ2-2; the D is unclear. Between the trimmed V and J ends, which lost 11 bases and 8 bases, there was a span of 18 bases. The CDR3 sequence is 13 residues long. The germline CDR1 and CDR2 sequences are MNHEY and SMNVEV (reference sequence). The CDR3 reads CASRAFSVGELFF. CDR3 nucleotide sequence: TGTGCCTCTAGGGCCTTCTCGGTTGGGGAGCTGTTTTTT.

J is TRBJ2-7 and V is TRBV6-1; tentatively, D is TRBD2 (5 bases). Trimming took 6 bases from V and 0 from J, leaving 18 bases between them. Germline V gives CDR1 MNHNS, CDR2 SASEGT. There are 16 residues in the CDR3. The CDR3: CASRPSLGSGSYEQYF. The CDR3 bases are TGTGCCAGCAGGCCCTCCCTGGGGAGTGGCTCCTACGAGCAGTACTTC.

This clonotype was seen only a few times. The rearrangement joins TRBV6-4 to TRBJ2-2, with D hard to call. CDR1 and CDR2 (germline): MRHNA, SNTAGT. V lost 3 bases and J 1 base, leaving 9 bases between the germline ends. The CDR3 spans 15 residues. The CDR3 is CASSERPGNTGELFF. In DNA, the CDR3 is TGTGCCAGCAGTGAGCGGCCCGGGAACACCGGGGAGCTGTTTTTT.

This clonotype has at least ten counts. The chain uses TRBV7-2 and TRBJ2-7; D perhaps matches TRBD1 (6 bases). The CDR3 has 14 residues. CDR1 is SGHTA and CDR2 is FQGNSA in the germline V gene. V shed 7 bases and J shed 4 bases, with 17 bases lying between them. CDR3 loop: CASIQDSASYEQYF. Written as DNA, the CDR3 is TGTGCCAGCATCCAGGACAGCGCAAGTTACGAGCAGTACTTC.

This clonotype was counted at least ten times. This chain uses TRBV12-3 or TRBV12-4 with TRBJ2-7, with a tentative D call TRBD2 (5 bases). The CDR3 is 13 amino acids. Trimming took off 5 bases at V and 4 bases at J, with 12 bases between the two ends. The DNA of the CDR3 is TGTGCCAGCAGTCCTAGCCCCTTGTACGAGCAGTACTTC. It yields the protein CASSPSPLYEQYF.

The chain uses TRBV5-1 and TRBJ2-7, with 9 nucleotides matching TRBD1. The V segment lost 5 bases and the J segment 6 bases; nucleotides outside the gene matches: 6. Germline V lookup: CDR1 SGHRS, CDR2 YFSETQ. The CDR3 contains 13 residues. The CDR3 is CASSGDRAREQYF. The CDR3 nucleotides are TGCGCCAGCAGTGGGGACAGGGCGCGCGAGCAGTACTTC.

This clonotype was observed many times. This rearrangement joins TRBV27 to TRBJ2-3, with D tentatively TRBD2 (5 bases). Trimming left V 3 bases short and J 5 bases short, with 12 bases between. The germline gives CDR1 MNHEY, CDR2 SMNVEV (reference sequence). The CDR3 spans 14 residues. The CDR3 here is CASSLVGNIDTQYF. As DNA, the CDR3 is TGTGCCAGCAGTTTGGTCGGGAATATAGATACGCAGTATTTT.

This clonotype was seen a handful of times. The chain combines TRBV7-9 with TRBJ2-1; TRBD2 matches 11 bases. V gave up 2 bases and J gave up 0 bases; unmatched junction bases: 6. The CDR3 runs to 18 residues. Germline loops: CDR1 SEHNR, CDR2 FQNEAQ (reference sequence). In nucleotides, the CDR3 is TGTGCCAGCAGCTTATACCTAGCGGGAGGAAGCTCCTACAATGAGCAGTTCTTC. It codes for CASSLYLAGGSSYNEQFF.

The CDR3 nucleotides are TGCGCCAGCAGCGGGGGGGTAGGCGCACGCTCTAACACTGAAGCTTTCTTT. It is translated as CASSGGVGARSNTEAFF. The J gene is TRBJ1-1, the V gene TRBV5-1, with a tentative D call TRBD1 (5 bases). Trimming removed 4 bases at V and 2 bases at J, with 21 bases between. This CDR3 is 17 amino acids long. CDR1 is SGHRS, CDR2 YFSETQ, per germline. The whole variable domain, filled in from reference TRBV5-1 and TRBJ1-1, reads KAGVTQTPRYLIKTRGQQVTLSCSPISGHRSVSWYQQTPGQGLQFLFEYFSETQRNKGNFPGRFSGRQFSNSRSEMNVSTLELGDSALYLCASSGGVGARSNTEAFFGQGTRLTVV.

On this clonotype itself: One junction end does not reproduce the germline sequence, and a read error may be involved. V gene TRBV7-9 combines with J gene TRBJ2-1; 9 bases line up with TRBD1. The CDR3 sequence is 14 residues long. Germline CDR1 reads SEHNR; CDR2 reads FQNEAQ (reference sequence). This chain's CDR3 is CAGSRTGAPNEQFF. The CDR3 DNA reads as TGTGCCGGCAGCCGGACAGGGGCCCCCAATGAGCAGTTCTTC.